The 32 T cell receptor beta chains below all came from one sample that was sequenced in a study of T-cell memory formation after mild COVID-19. TCRdb processed the 5' RACE reads anew with MiXCR; each CDR3 protein has one entry. The sample includes approximately 490,000 distinct CDR3 sequences, over 20% seen only once; the top ten take approximately 12%. Sequencing was performed on PBMCs or a T cell subset sorted from them (not recorded which). The receptors were gathered from an adult woman who had mild COVID-19 (a few samples of this study predate the infection). Cell type and time point are not known.

This clonotype was seen many times. The J gene is TRBJ2-7, the V gene TRBV24-1; D is ambiguous. The CDR3 is 15 amino acids. Trimming cost V 8 bases and J 9 bases, with 25 bases left between them. Germline CDR1 KGHDR, CDR2 SFDVKD. This chain's CDR3 is CATIKNGLGNLGQYF. The CDR3 region has the DNA TGTGCCACCATCAAAAACGGCTTGGGAAACTTAGGGCAGTACTTC.

This clonotype has more than one count but fewer than ten. The chain couples TRBV29-1 to TRBJ2-3; no reliable D call. Looked up from germline, CDR1 is SQVTM and CDR2 is ANQGSEA. Trimming left V 5 bases short and J 3 bases short, with 15 bases between. This CDR3 comprises 14 residues. The CDR3 region is CSVSPRLRTDTQYF. The CDR3, as DNA: TGCAGCGTTAGCCCGAGACTGAGGACAGATACGCAGTATTTT.

This clonotype has just a few counts. The chain combines TRBV20-1 with TRBJ1-2, with 10 bases fitting TRBD1. V lost 7 bases and J lost 4; bases outside the gene matches: 9. The CDR3 has 14 amino acids. Germline values: CDR1 DFQATT, CDR2 SNEGSKA (reference sequence). This chain's CDR3 is CSVTGTGDFYGYTF. As DNA, the CDR3 is TGCAGTGTTACCGGGACAGGGGATTTCTATGGCTACACCTTC.

The DNA for the CDR3 is TGTGCCAGCAGCGCATGGGGGACAGGGAGTTGGGGCAACGAGCAGTTCTTC. Translation: CASSAWGTGSWGNEQFF. This chain connects TRBV6-5 to TRBJ2-1; 9 bases fit TRBD1. Germline V lookup: CDR1 MNHEY, CDR2 SVGAGI. This CDR3 contains 17 residues. Losses at the gene ends were 6 bases for V and 10 bases for J; bases not matched to a gene: 19.

This chain links TRBV12-3 or TRBV12-4 with TRBJ2-3, with 15 bases lining up with TRBD2. The CDR3 contains 16 residues. J gave up 6 bases and V 6 bases, and 7 bases lay outside the gene matches. The CDR3 nucleotides read TGTGCCAGCAGGAAGGGACTAGCGGGGGGTCAGGATACGCAGTATTTT. It codes for CASRKGLAGGQDTQYF.

This clonotype has a handful of counts. The chain has TRBV27 and TRBJ2-1; D is unclear. Trimming left V 2 bases short and J 4 bases short, with 6 bases between. Germline V gene data show CDR1 as MNHEY and CDR2 as SMNVEV (reference sequence). The CDR3 sequence is 13 residues long. DNA of the CDR3: TGTGCCAGCAGTTTACTCGAGTACAATGAGCAGTTCTTC. This gives the protein CASSLLEYNEQFF.

This clonotype was seen only a few times. The CDR3 is CARQRETFEQYF. DNA for the CDR3: TGTGCCCGCCAACGGGAGACCTTTGAGCAGTACTTC. The gene calls are TRBV21-1 and TRBJ2-7; the table assigns TRBD2, which was not confirmed against the DNA. TRBV21-1 is a pseudogene segment. This CDR3 has 12 residues.

The chain has TRBV27 and TRBJ1-1; D ambiguous. Deletions cut 7 bases from V and 4 bases from J, with 4 bases between. This CDR3 has 10 amino acids. The germline V gene has CDR1 MNHEY and CDR2 SMNVEV (reference sequence). The CDR3 sequence: CASKGTEAFF. CDR3 nucleotides: TGTGCCAGCAAGGGCACTGAAGCTTTCTTT.

V and J are TRBV12-3 or TRBV12-4 and TRBJ1-5, with unresolved D. The CDR3 is made up of 14 amino acids. V lost 3 bases to trimming and J lost 1 base, with 7 bases between them. DNA of the CDR3: TGTGCCAGCAGTTTTGGGGTGAGCAATCAGCCCCAGCATTTT. This sequence encodes CASSFGVSNQPQHF.

There are a few counts of this clonotype. CDR3 bases: TGTGCCAGCAGTTATGCCAGGACACATGGCACAGATACGCAGTATTTT. It translates to CASSYARTHGTDTQYF. This rearrangement joins TRBV11-2 to TRBJ2-3, with D possibly matching TRBD1 (5 bases). V lost 6 bases and J 1 base, leaving 17 bases between the germline ends. The germline V gene has CDR1 SGHAT and CDR2 FQNNGV. The CDR3 covers 16 residues.

In this sample, this clonotype turned up a few times. The chain couples TRBV14 to TRBJ1-1; TRBD1 aligns across 9 bases. This CDR3 has 16 residues. V lost 5 bases, J lost 0 bases, and 7 bases stayed unmatched. Germline loops: CDR1 SGHDN, CDR2 FVKESK. The CDR3 sequence: CASSSGQGYMNTEAFF. In DNA, the CDR3 is TGTGCCAGCAGCTCGGGACAGGGTTATATGAACACTGAAGCTTTCTTT. Together with reference TRBV14 and TRBJ1-1, the CDR3 gives the full variable domain: EAGVTQFPSHSVIEKGQTVTLRCDPISGHDNLYWYRRVMGKEIKFLLHFVKESKQDESGMPNNRFLAERTGGTYSTLKVQPAELEDSGVYFCASSSGQGYMNTEAFFGQGTRLTVV.

There are a few counts of this clonotype. The gene calls are TRBV5-5 and TRBJ1-6; D gene uncertain. Trimming shortened V by 0 bases and J by 9 bases, and 10 bases separated the two germline ends. CDR1 is SGHKS and CDR2 is YYEKEE in the germline V gene (reference sequence). The CDR3 runs to 14 residues. The CDR3 bases are TGTGCCAGCAGCTTGGATTCCGGGGTTTCACCCCTCCACTTT. This encodes CASSLDSGVSPLHF.

This clonotype was seen a handful of times. This sequence joins TRBV12-3 or TRBV12-4 and TRBJ1-3; D is ambiguous. The CDR3 runs 12 residues. Trimming left V 6 bases short and J 4 bases short, with 7 bases between. CDR3 loop: CASRFEGNTIYF. The CDR3 region has the DNA TGTGCCAGCAGATTCGAGGGAAACACCATATATTTT.

V usage is TRBV3-1 and J usage is TRBJ2-1; maybe TRBD1 (6 bases). This CDR3 region has 15 residues. Germline V gene data show CDR1 as LGHDT and CDR2 as YNNKEL (reference sequence). Trimming pared 4 bases from V and 12 bases from J, leaving 22 bases between. The CDR3 sequence is CASSPGTFPPTGQFF. CDR3 coding DNA: TGTGCCAGCAGCCCCGGGACATTCCCGCCTACGGGGCAGTTCTTC.

This clonotype came up many times. The rearrangement uses TRBV20-1 and TRBJ2-7; D uncertain. Trimming took off 3 bases at V and 2 bases at J, with 11 bases between the two ends. This CDR3 has 13 residues. CDR1 and CDR2 from the germline V gene are DFQATT and SNEGSKA (reference sequence). CDR3 protein: CSASTDGPYEQYF. Here the CDR3 DNA reads TGCAGTGCTAGTACGGATGGCCCCTACGAGCAGTACTTC.

V and J are TRBV4-3 and TRBJ2-2; D call uncertain. Germline CDR1 is LGHNA and CDR2 is YSLEER. Trimming left V 4 bases short and J 8 bases short, with 11 bases between. The CDR3 covers 13 residues. The CDR3 loop is CASSPEEWGELFF. The CDR3 nucleotides read TGCGCCAGCAGCCCAGAAGAGTGGGGGGAGCTGTTTTTT.

This clonotype was picked up a small number of times. This chain connects TRBV12-3 or TRBV12-4 to TRBJ2-1; 9 bases align to TRBD1. J gave up 7 bases and V 6 bases, and 7 bases lay outside the gene matches. There are 14 residues in the CDR3. CDR3 DNA: TGTGCCAGCAGGGCACAGGGGGCTTCAAATGAGCAGTTCTTC. Translation gives CASRAQGASNEQFF.

There are a few counts of this clonotype. The J gene is TRBJ2-5, the V gene TRBV7-9; 8 nucleotides align to TRBD2. The V and J ends lost 5 bases and 3 bases, in that order; junction bases with no gene match: 5. In germline, CDR1 is SEHNR, CDR2 FQNEAQ (reference sequence). There are 14 residues in the CDR3. The CDR3, as DNA: TGTGCCAGCAGCGCGGGACTAGTCGAAGAGACCCAGTACTTC. Residues: CASSAGLVEETQYF.

This clonotype has only a few counts. The chain carries TRBV4-2 and TRBJ1-4; 7 bases align to TRBD1. The CDR3 totals 15 residues. The trim removed 3 bases at V and 8 bases at J, leaving 9 bases unmatched. Germline CDR1 is LGHNA and CDR2 is YNFKEQ. The CDR3 loop is CASSHKTGSDEKLFF. The DNA for the CDR3 is TGTGCCAGCAGCCACAAGACAGGGTCCGACGAAAAACTGTTTTTT.

The chain recombines TRBV10-3 with TRBJ1-2; 8 bases align to TRBD1. This CDR3 spans 13 amino acids. V lost 7 bases, J lost 7 bases, and 8 bases stayed unmatched. Germline lookup yields CDR1 ENHRY and CDR2 SYGVKD. CDR3 protein: CAITTDRAAGYTF. As DNA, the CDR3 is TGTGCCATCACCACGGACAGGGCGGCTGGCTACACCTTC.

This chain links TRBV11-1 with TRBJ2-3; D is possibly TRBD1 or TRBD2 (6 bases each). V lost 5 bases to trimming and J lost 0 bases, with 15 bases between them. CDR1 SGHAT and CDR2 FQDESV come from the germline V gene (reference sequence). The CDR3 runs 16 residues. This CDR3 reads CASSPLLGGSTDTQYF. Written as DNA, the CDR3 is TGTGCCAGCAGCCCCCTCCTCGGGGGCAGCACAGATACGCAGTATTTT. The full variable domain, completed using reference TRBV11-1 and TRBJ2-3, is EAEVAQSPRYKITEKSQAVAFWCDPISGHATLYWYRQILGQGPELLVQFQDESVVDDSQLPKDRFSAERLKGVDSTLKIQPAELGDSAMYLCASSPLLGGSTDTQYFGPGTRLTVL.

This clonotype was observed a handful of times. This chain uses TRBV5-1 with TRBJ2-5; D remains ambiguous. V was cut by 1 base and J by 2 bases, with 12 bases left in between. This CDR3 is built from 15 residues. Germline lookup yields CDR1 SGHRS and CDR2 YFSETQ. The CDR3 DNA reads as TGCGCCAGCAGCTTGTCCGGCTACCGACAAGAGACCCAGTACTTC. Its translation: CASSLSGYRQETQYF.

The gene calls are TRBV7-9 and TRBJ1-1; no definite D call. The CDR3 sequence is 14 residues long. V lost 4 bases to trimming and J lost 2 bases, with 11 bases between them. Per germline, CDR1 SEHNR and CDR2 FQNEAQ (reference sequence). The CDR3 here is CASSSVSTNTEAFF. The CDR3 DNA sequence: TGTGCCAGCAGCTCCGTCAGCACAAACACTGAAGCTTTCTTT.

This clonotype was seen more than once but under ten times. The chain joins TRBV6-2 or TRBV6-3 to TRBJ2-1; the match to TRBD2 covers 7 bases. This CDR3 region has 15 residues. Germline V CDR1 and CDR2: MNHEY, SVGEGT. The ends lost 2 bases at V and 7 bases at J; junction bases unmatched: 8. CDR3 bases: TGTGCCAGCAGTTACCTCGTAGGCGGGGGTAATGAGCAGTTCTTC. As protein: CASSYLVGGGNEQFF.

This clonotype was found a few times. The rearrangement joins TRBV7-2 to TRBJ1-2; 10 bases line up with TRBD1. Germline V lookup: CDR1 SGHTA, CDR2 FQGNSA. Germline trimming cut 5 bases from V and 7 bases from J; bases unmatched to any gene: 10. This CDR3 contains 15 residues. The CDR3 region is CASSVPRDRGAGYTF. Here the CDR3 DNA reads TGTGCCAGCAGCGTACCCCGGGACAGGGGCGCTGGCTACACCTTC.

This clonotype was recorded a few times. This chain links TRBV4-3 with TRBJ2-7; D perhaps matches TRBD2 (5 bases). The CDR3 is 13 residues long. Germline V lookup: CDR1 LGHNA, CDR2 YSLEER. The ends were cut back, 0 bases at V and 7 bases at J, with 10 bases in the middle. Here the CDR3 reads CASSQDAGWEQYF. DNA of the CDR3: TGCGCCAGCAGCCAAGATGCGGGTTGGGAGCAGTACTTC.

The CDR3 spells CSATGGGSYEQYF. DNA for the CDR3: TGCAGTGCTACAGGGGGGGGATCCTACGAGCAGTACTTC. The genes are TRBV20-1 and TRBJ2-7; possibly TRBD1 or TRBD2 for D (7 bases each). The CDR3 extends over 13 amino acids. The V end lost 4 bases, the J end lost 1 base, and 11 bases lay between the germline ends. The germline CDR1 and CDR2 sequences are DFQATT and SNEGSKA (reference sequence).

The V and J genes are TRBV23-1 and TRBJ2-1, with 9 bases fitting TRBD1. TRBV23-1 is an open reading frame, and its role is uncertain. J gave up 8 bases and V 6 bases, and 14 bases lay outside the gene matches. The CDR3 extends over 16 amino acids. The CDR3 nucleotides are TGCGCCAGCAGCCCCAGGACCGGGACAGGGAAAGATGAGCAGTTCTTC. Residues: CASSPRTGTGKDEQFF.

V usage is TRBV24-1 and J usage is TRBJ2-1; 8 nucleotides line up with TRBD2. The germline V gene has CDR1 KGHDR and CDR2 SFDVKD. The junction had 4 bases not matched to a gene; V was cut back by 4 bases and J by 0 bases. The CDR3 extends over 16 amino acids. CDR3 nucleotides: TGTGCCACCAGTGACGCAAGCGGGAGCTCCTACAATGAGCAGTTCTTC. Protein sequence: CATSDASGSSYNEQFF.

The V and J genes are TRBV5-1 and TRBJ2-7; 10 bases map to TRBD1. Trimming cost V 4 bases and J 2 bases; bases outside gene matches: 6. The CDR3 is made up of 15 amino acids. Germline V lookup: CDR1 SGHRS, CDR2 YFSETQ. The CDR3 protein is CASSQGTGATYEQYF. As DNA, the CDR3 is TGCGCCAGCAGCCAAGGGACAGGGGCAACCTACGAGCAGTACTTC.

This clonotype was observed a few times. This chain joins TRBV18 and TRBJ1-3; no clear D. There are 14 residues in the CDR3. In germline, CDR1 is KGHSH, CDR2 LQKENI. Deletions cut 2 bases from V and 0 bases from J, with 5 bases between. The CDR3 loop reads CASSPESSGNTIYF. The CDR3, as DNA: TGTGCCAGCTCACCAGAGAGCTCTGGAAACACCATATATTTT.

A few counts support this clonotype. The chain has TRBV20-1 and TRBJ2-7; 7 nucleotides line up with TRBD2. CDR3 length equals 12 residues. CDR1 is DFQATT, CDR2 SNEGSKA, per germline (reference sequence). J lost 5 bases, V lost 6 bases, and 7 bases had no gene match. CDR3 nucleotides: TGCAGTGCCAACCTGGGAGGGCACGAGCAGTACTTC. It codes for CSANLGGHEQYF.